The source of this T cell receptor beta chain is a study of cytomegalovirus exposure and HLA in healthy donors. Some clones are missing from TCRdb's copy, which holds only in-frame ones; the method was immunoSEQ multiplex PCR. In the table there are roughly 84,000 clones, approximately 90% of which are singletons. Comment on this clone: Its cognate antigen is unknown.

Study-level results: Subsequent analysis found a tendency for first-cohort TCR clusters to co-occur within the 110 or so validation repertoires.

CDR1 SGHDT and CDR2 YYEEEE come from the germline V gene. This CDR3 spans 13 amino acids. With 10 bases clipped from V and 6 bases from J, the junction kept 8 bases outside the gene matches. This TCR was sampled from a man aged 25-45 years in good health and CMV-seronegative. The V call is TRBV5-6, the J call TRBJ2-1, with TRBD2 matching over 9 bases. Sequencing was done on a sample of PBMCs. CDR3 DNA: TGTGCCGTCGGGACTAGCTTTTTCAATGAGCAGTTCTTC. Translating it yields CAVGTSFFNEQFF.